The 18 T cell receptor beta chains below all came from one sample that was sequenced in a study of CD8 T cells in ankylosing spondylitis. Findings of the study overall: For ankylosing spondylitis blood, a TCR beta motif of about 8 highly homologous variants appeared characteristic.

These TCRs are of unknown antigen specificity. MiXCR, applied by TCRdb to the 5' RACE reads, yields one record per CDR3 protein. The sample contains roughly 700,000 distinct CDR3 sequences, around 20% of which appear only once. Input material: blood, either unsorted or a sorted T cell fraction (not recorded which). The receptors were gathered from a male donor with ankylosing spondylitis.

This clonotype was counted a single time. The V and J genes are TRBV28 and TRBJ1-1; 7 bases are a match to TRBD1. Trimming took 5 bases from V and 6 from J; bases not matched to a gene: 9. The CDR3 is made up of 14 amino acids. Germline V CDR1 and CDR2: MDHEN, SYDVKM. The CDR3 bases are TGTGCCAGCAGTCCAACTGGGACAGCCCCTGAAGCTTTCTTT. This gives the protein CASSPTGTAPEAFF.

The chain is built from TRBV20-1 and TRBJ1-2; TRBD1 is a possible D gene (5 bases). The V end was cut by 4 bases, the J end by 9 bases, with 15 bases between. From germline, CDR1 is DFQATT and CDR2 SNEGSKA (reference sequence). This CDR3 is 12 amino acids long. Here the CDR3 DNA reads TGCAGTGCTATAGGGACTGCCTTAAGCTACACCTTC. Residues: CSAIGTALSYTF.

The rearrangement uses TRBV12-3 or TRBV12-4 and TRBJ1-2, with 10 bases aligning to TRBD1. The CDR3 has 14 amino acids. J lost 6 bases, V lost 1 base, and 2 bases had no gene match. This chain's CDR3 is CASSLGTGGDGYTF. For the CDR3, the DNA is TGTGCCAGCAGTTTAGGGACAGGGGGTGATGGCTACACCTTC.

The chain employs TRBV29-1 and TRBJ2-7; TRBD1 or TRBD2 may be the D gene (5 bases each). The V gene's germline CDR1 is SQVTM and CDR2 ANQGSEA. V gave up 5 bases and J gave up 3 bases, with 20 bases separating them. CDR3 size: 15 residues. CDR3 DNA sequence: TGCAGCGTTAGCCCCTGGAGAGGGACCAGCTACGAGCAGTACTTC. Protein sequence: CSVSPWRGTSYEQYF.

This clonotype was observed a handful of times. The chain combines TRBV24-1 with TRBJ2-1; 9 bases agree with TRBD2. CDR1 is KGHDR and CDR2 is SFDVKD in the germline V gene. The CDR3 is 18 residues long. V shed 3 bases, J shed 5 bases, and the junction held 13 bases outside the gene matches. The CDR3 spells CATSDPPGGAGGHNEQFF. In nucleotides, the CDR3 is TGTGCCACCAGTGATCCCCCCGGGGGAGCGGGAGGCCACAATGAGCAGTTCTTC.

This clonotype showed up many times. The chain combines TRBV5-1 with TRBJ1-1, with a weak D call TRBD1 (5 bases). This CDR3 region has 15 residues. Trimming removed 4 bases at V and 1 base at J, with 14 bases between. Germline lookup yields CDR1 SGHRS and CDR2 YFSETQ. The chain's CDR3 is CASSSRAGSNTEAFF. Written as DNA, the CDR3 is TGCGCCAGCAGCAGTCGAGCAGGGTCGAACACTGAAGCTTTCTTT.

This clonotype occurred a few times. The chain recombines TRBV10-3 with TRBJ2-7; TRBD2 matches at 8 bases. The CDR3 runs 16 residues. The V segment lost 6 bases and the J segment 2 bases; nucleotides outside the gene matches: 12. Germline lookup yields CDR1 ENHRY and CDR2 SYGVKD. This CDR3 is CAIRASLAGGTYEQYF. The DNA of the CDR3 is TGTGCCATCAGAGCCTCTCTAGCGGGCGGAACCTACGAGCAGTACTTC.

The chain combines TRBV6-5 with TRBJ1-1; D is possibly TRBD1 (5 bases). The CDR3 is made up of 13 amino acids. Germline CDR1 and CDR2: MNHEY and SVGAGI. Trimming removed 2 bases from V and 4 bases from J, with 8 bases in between. The CDR3: CASSYAGGTEAFF. The CDR3 DNA reads as TGTGCCAGCAGTTACGCGGGGGGCACTGAAGCTTTCTTT.

This CDR3 is CASSPNWNIQYF. CDR3 in DNA: TGTGCCAGCAGTCCAAATTGGAACATTCAGTACTTC. The chain uses TRBV28 and TRBJ2-4; D is undetermined. Deletions cut 5 bases from V and 7 bases from J, with 9 bases between. Germline V lookup: CDR1 MDHEN, CDR2 SYDVKM. There are 12 residues in the CDR3.

The chain carries TRBV12-3 or TRBV12-4 and TRBJ2-3; 11 nucleotides match TRBD1. The CDR3 spans 16 residues. J gave up 1 base and V 10 bases, and 10 bases lay outside the gene matches. CDR3 sequence reads: CATTTDRGLGTDTQYF. In DNA, the CDR3 is TGTGCCACCACGACGGACAGGGGGCTGGGCACAGATACGCAGTATTTT.

This clonotype was counted between two and nine times. The CDR3, as DNA: TGCGCCAGCAGCTTGGGACAGGCCAGCTCCTATAATTCACCCCTCCACTTT. It yields the protein CASSLGQASSYNSPLHF. The V and J genes are TRBV5-1 and TRBJ1-6; D is possibly TRBD1 (6 bases). Trimming removed 0 bases from V and 0 bases from J, with 10 bases in between. The CDR3 has 17 amino acids. The germline CDR1 and CDR2 sequences are SGHRS and YFSETQ.

This clonotype was observed a few times. The chain is built from TRBV7-2 and TRBJ1-1; 8 nucleotides align to TRBD1. There are 17 residues in the CDR3. The ends lost 1 base at V and 6 bases at J; junction bases unmatched: 13. Germline CDR1 SGHTA, CDR2 FQGNSA. The CDR3, as DNA: TGTGCCAGCAGCTTAGTCCTCGGGACAGGTTTGAGGTCTGAAGCTTTCTTT. Protein: CASSLVLGTGLRSEAFF. The full variable domain, rest sourced from reference TRBV7-2 and TRBJ1-1, is GAGVSQSPSNKVTEKGKDVELRCDPISGHTALYWYRQSLGQGLEFLIYFQGNSAPDKSGLPSDRFSAERTGGSVSTLTIQRTQQEDSAVYLCASSLVLGTGLRSEAFFGQGTRLTVV.

This clonotype was seen a few times. The genes are TRBV27 and TRBJ1-1; 10 nucleotides align to TRBD1. V lost 2 bases to trimming and J lost 0 bases; unmatched junction nucleotides: 6. This CDR3 contains 17 residues. Germline loops: CDR1 MNHEY, CDR2 SMNVEV (reference sequence). The CDR3 is CASSLPPDRGLNTEAFF. The DNA of the CDR3 is TGTGCCAGCAGTTTACCTCCCGACAGGGGGCTGAACACTGAAGCTTTCTTT.

The chain is built from TRBV10-3 and TRBJ1-4; D not resolved. The CDR3 is 15 amino acids. Germline V gives CDR1 ENHRY, CDR2 SYGVKD. Trimming pared 2 bases from V and 3 bases from J, leaving 10 bases between. CDR3 protein: CAISENPGANEKLFF. The CDR3 DNA follows: TGTGCCATCAGTGAGAATCCGGGTGCTAATGAAAAACTGTTTTTT.

The chain links TRBV5-1 to TRBJ2-3; 8 nucleotides align to TRBD2. Losses at the gene ends were 0 bases for V and 1 base for J; bases not matched to a gene: 7. The CDR3 extends over 17 amino acids. Germline V gene lookup returns CDR1 SGHRS and CDR2 YFSETQ. The CDR3 region has the DNA TGCGCCAGCAGCTTGGGAGTAGCGGGGAGACGCACAGATACGCAGTATTTT. Its translation is CASSLGVAGRRTDTQYF.

The chain couples TRBV5-1 to TRBJ1-4, with 8 nucleotides matching TRBD1. V shed 3 bases and J 7 bases; nucleotides not matched to a gene: 8. Germline CDR1 is SGHRS and CDR2 is YFSETQ. The CDR3 length is 15 residues. CDR3 amino acids: CASSSSGTGGEKLFF. The CDR3, as DNA: TGCGCCAGCAGCTCTTCCGGGACAGGCGGTGAAAAACTGTTTTTT. Looking up the rest from reference TRBV5-1 and TRBJ1-4 gives the full variable domain: KAGVTQTPRYLIKTRGQQVTLSCSPISGHRSVSWYQQTPGQGLQFLFEYFSETQRNKGNFPGRFSGRQFSNSRSEMNVSTLELGDSALYLCASSSSGTGGEKLFFGSGTQLSVL.

This clonotype has only a few counts. The gene calls are TRBV4-3 and TRBJ2-3; possible D gene TRBD2, 5 bases. The germline V gene has CDR1 LGHNA and CDR2 YSLEER. V lost 1 base and J 3 bases, leaving 17 bases between the germline ends. The CDR3 has 17 amino acids. CDR3 in amino acids: CASSQVGEKEETDTQYF. The CDR3 DNA reads as TGCGCCAGCAGCCAAGTTGGGGAGAAGGAGGAGACAGATACGCAGTATTTT.

This clonotype has ten or more counts. The rearrangement uses TRBV4-1 and TRBJ1-1; 7 bases align to TRBD1. V was pared by 4 bases and J by 5 bases, with 7 bases of the junction left unmatched. The CDR3 has 14 residues. In germline, CDR1 is MGHRA, CDR2 YSYEKL. CDR3 protein: CASSRDRRTTEAFF. CDR3 coding DNA: TGCGCCAGCAGCCGGGACAGACGAACAACTGAAGCTTTCTTT.